This TCR beta chain was retrieved from a study of neurological immune-mediated disorders. Study summary: Within the group of some 34 multiple sclerosis patients, around 30 were relapsing-remitting, while 3 were secondary progressive.

The ends were cut back, 3 bases at V and 5 bases at J, with 7 bases in the middle. The germline gives CDR1 LNHDA, CDR2 SQIVND (reference sequence). This CDR3 is 12 amino acids long. Each CDR3 protein is one row after TCRdb ran MiXCR on the 5' RACE reads. The sample lists 25,000 to 35,000 distinct CDR3 sequences; over 3% were seen once. This clonotype was detected a few times. V gene TRBV19 combines with J gene TRBJ2-5; D remains ambiguous. The receptor's source is a woman aged 25 to 39 with multiple sclerosis. Sequencing used PBMCs. CDR3 coding DNA: TGTGCCAGTAGTATCCGTGGGGAGACCCAGTACTTC. The encoded protein is CASSIRGETQYF.